What follows describes a single T cell receptor beta chain. Its target is unknown. The sample belongs to a study of graft-versus-host responses after intestinal transplantation. Regarding the study as a whole: GvH clones occurred in recipient marrow; some first appeared in ileum or blood.

Measured with immunoSEQ multiplex PCR; TCRdb has only the in-frame clones, and not every one. This sample has approximately 79,000 clones; roughly 80% occur once, and the top ten carry about 0.8%. The V and J ends lost 0 bases and 2 bases respectively, with 7 bases between them. The CDR3 extends over 14 amino acids. Germline V gene data show CDR1 as SGHRS and CDR2 as YFSETQ. This TCR was sampled from a human donor who received an intestinal transplant. The chain joins TRBV5-1 to TRBJ2-3; weak D call: TRBD2 (6 bases). Here the sequenced sample was unstimulated CD4+ T cells sorted from spleen or lymph node cells, taken before intestinal transplant. The CDR3 loop is CASSLGRDTDTQYF. The CDR3 DNA sequence: TGCGCCAGCAGCTTGGGGCGGGACACAGATACGCAGTATTTT.